This T cell receptor (beta chain) was observed in a study of blood T cell repertoires in COVID-19. Trimming left V 0 bases short and J 4 bases short, with 9 bases between. There are 14 residues in the CDR3. The germline V gene has CDR1 SGHDN and CDR2 FVKESK. Assay: immunoSEQ multiplex PCR; the TCRdb copy retains only in-frame clones and omits some. The profile shows 110,000 to 150,000 clones, about 87% of them singletons. Clinical history reported by participants formed the basis on which cohorts were assigned. The sequenced sample was PBMCs or T cells enriched from blood (not recorded which). The sequence was obtained from a man between 60 and 70 years old who had recovered from COVID-19. The chain recombines TRBV14 with TRBJ1-1, with a possible D match to TRBD1 (6 bases). CDR3 region: CASSQDGRGTEAFF. The CDR3 nucleotides are TGTGCCAGCAGCCAAGATGGCAGGGGCACTGAAGCTTTCTTT.